This TCR beta chain emerged from a study of blood T cell repertoires in COVID-19. The overall study: The cDNA or gDNA used as material had been derived from T cells, B-cell-depleted T cells, or PBMCs.

Cohorts were based on clinical histories the participants reported. Each exposed participant met a COVID-19 case in the 2 weeks preceding study entry. The CDR3 sequence is 15 residues long. V lost 0 bases, J lost 9 bases, and 15 bases lay in between. Germline-derived CDR1 and CDR2 are PRHDT and FYEKMQ (reference sequence). Authors' data handling: Amplification from reference gene primers served as the basis for estimated nucleated cell counts. Only in-frame clones appear in the TCRdb table, and some are missing; sequencing was by immunoSEQ multiplex PCR. V and J calls plus clone size are reproduced from that table; the DNA served to infer D and trimming. The sample includes 200,000 to 250,000 clones, 90% of them seen just once.

Sequencing was done on a sample of PBMCs or T cells enriched from blood (not recorded which). The receptor was isolated from a man aged 25-40 years who had been exposed to COVID-19. This chain links TRBV13 with TRBJ2-1, with TRBD2 as a possible D gene (6 bases). CDR3 residues: CASSLGGGVRSEQFF. CDR3 sequence (DNA): TGTGCCAGCAGCTTAGGGGGGGGAGTCAGGAGTGAGCAGTTCTTC.